Listed here are 27 T cell receptor beta chains from one sample, sequenced in a study of PD-L1 blockade in urothelial cancer. Specified time point: pretreatment peripheral blood. Assay used: immunoSEQ multiplex PCR; TCRdb lists only in-frame clones, some missing. The sample has 30,000 to 40,000 clones, 91% seen once; the top ten hold 10% to 12%. The material was PBMCs, obtained around atezolizumab (anti-PD-L1) treatment. The receptors were sampled from a woman in her fifties or sixties with urothelial cancer.

This chain joins TRBV6-5 and TRBJ2-5; perhaps TRBD1 as D (5 bases). The germline V gene has CDR1 MNHEY and CDR2 SVGAGI. The CDR3 covers 12 residues. V was shortened by 8 bases and J by 5 bases, with 12 bases between the two germline ends. CDR3 coding DNA: TGTGCCAGCCAGAAGGGGCAGGAGACCCAGTACTTC. This encodes CASQKGQETQYF.

This clone was counted only a few times. This chain uses TRBV4-1 with TRBJ1-1; possible D gene TRBD1, 5 bases. The CDR3 consists of 14 residues. V was cut by 0 bases and J by 7 bases, with 12 bases left in between. Germline V CDR1 and CDR2: MGHRA, YSYEKL. CDR3 protein: CASSQDRGRDEAFF. CDR3 DNA: TGCGCCAGCAGCCAAGATCGCGGCAGGGATGAAGCTTTCTTT.

The chain recombines TRBV19 with TRBJ2-1; TRBD1 matches at 7 bases. CDR3 length: 15 residues. Germline-derived CDR1 and CDR2 are LNHDA and SQIVND (reference sequence). V gave up 5 bases and J gave up 4 bases; unmatched junction bases: 8. CDR3 in amino acids: CASSPIRDSYNEQFF. CDR3 coding DNA: TGTGCCAGTAGTCCAATCCGGGACAGTTACAATGAGCAGTTCTTC.

The chain has TRBV7-8 and TRBJ2-6; no reliable D call. The CDR3 runs to 14 residues. The ends were cut back, 3 bases at V and 3 bases at J, with 6 bases in the middle. The germline gives CDR1 SGHVS, CDR2 FQNEAQ. The CDR3 reads CASSFLGGANVLTF. CDR3 coding DNA: TGTGCCAGCAGCTTCCTAGGTGGGGCCAACGTCCTGACTTTC.

The chain joins TRBV7-6 to TRBJ2-7; tentative D call: TRBD2 (6 bases). The V gene lost 5 bases and the J gene lost 0 bases, with 14 bases spanning the gap. The CDR3 runs to 15 residues. Germline values: CDR1 SGHVS, CDR2 FNYEAQ. In DNA form, the CDR3 reads TGTGCCAGCAGCCCCGGTCGGGAGAGCTCCTACGAGCAGTACTTC. As protein: CASSPGRESSYEQYF.

The rearrangement joins TRBV5-6 to TRBJ2-7, with D maybe TRBD1 (6 bases). The germline gives CDR1 SGHDT, CDR2 YYEEEE. The CDR3 contains 16 residues. Trimming removed 4 bases at V and 2 bases at J, with 19 bases between. CDR3 protein: CASSQSQGHLAYEQYF. In nucleotides, the CDR3 is TGTGCCAGCAGCCAGTCCCAGGGACACCTAGCCTACGAGCAGTACTTC.

J is TRBJ2-2 and V is TRBV27, with TRBD1 matching over 10 bases. J gave up 1 base and V 8 bases, and 13 bases lay outside the gene matches. The CDR3 length is 18 residues. CDR1 MNHEY and CDR2 SMNVEV come from the germline V gene (reference sequence). The CDR3: CASLRTGGTNMNTGELFF. In DNA, the CDR3 is TGTGCCAGCCTTCGGACAGGGGGTACCAACATGAACACCGGGGAGCTGTTTTTT.

This sequence joins TRBV4-3 and TRBJ2-7; 10 bases map to TRBD2. The CDR3 extends over 15 amino acids. CDR1 is LGHNA and CDR2 is YSLEER in the germline V gene. After removal of 3 bases from V and 7 bases from J, the junction contained 9 bases not matched to a gene. CDR3 sequence (DNA): TGCGCCAGCAGCCAGGGGAGCCTAGCGGGAGTAGAGCAGTACTTC. It is translated as CASSQGSLAGVEQYF.

V is TRBV15 and J is TRBJ2-5; TRBD2 aligns across 12 bases. The CDR3 is 19 residues long. J lost 1 base, V lost 3 bases, and 12 bases had no gene match. Germline assignment: CDR1 LNHNV and CDR2 YYDKDF (reference sequence). CDR3 in DNA: TGTGCCACCAGCAGGGCCCTTGGGACTAGCGGGCTTCCCCAAGAGACCCAGTACTTC. Translated, it gives CATSRALGTSGLPQETQYF.

This sequence joins TRBV7-6 and TRBJ2-7, with 7 nucleotides matching TRBD1. Germline assignment: CDR1 SGHVS and CDR2 FNYEAQ. CDR3 length: 14 amino acids. V gave up 5 bases and J gave up 2 bases; unmatched junction bases: 6. Here the CDR3 reads CASSNRQGPYEQYF. The CDR3 DNA sequence: TGTGCCAGCAGCAATCGACAGGGCCCCTACGAGCAGTACTTC.

The CDR3 spells CASSLDPRVSAEAFF. The CDR3 DNA is TGTGCCAGCAGCTTAGATCCCAGGGTGTCCGCGGAAGCTTTCTTT. The chain employs TRBV11-2 and TRBJ1-1; maybe TRBD1 (5 bases). There are 15 residues in the CDR3. The germline V and J ends were trimmed by 0 bases and 8 bases, with 16 bases remaining between them. Germline values: CDR1 SGHAT, CDR2 FQNNGV.

The rearrangement uses TRBV4-1 and TRBJ1-2; a possible D gene is TRBD1 (6 bases). V was cut by 4 bases and J by 8 bases, with 20 bases left in between. CDR1 is MGHRA, CDR2 YSYEKL, per germline. This CDR3 has 15 amino acids. The CDR3 coding sequence is TGCGCCAGCAGCCCGCCGACAGGCCCGATAGGGGGCTACACCTTC. Amino acids: CASSPPTGPIGGYTF.

The V call is TRBV7-8, the J call TRBJ1-5; 7 nucleotides line up with TRBD1. The CDR3 is 16 residues long. After removal of 3 bases from V and 5 bases from J, the junction contained 10 bases not matched to a gene. Per germline, CDR1 SGHVS and CDR2 FQNEAQ. As DNA, the CDR3 is TGTGCCAGCAGCTTTGACAGGGTGGGAAGGGATCAGCCCCAGCATTTT. Amino acid sequence: CASSFDRVGRDQPQHF.

J is TRBJ2-2 and V is TRBV7-9; TRBD2 aligns across 8 bases. With V trimmed by 5 bases and J by 2 bases, 13 bases remained unmatched. The CDR3 covers 18 residues. Germline V CDR1 and CDR2: SEHNR, FQNEAQ (reference sequence). The CDR3 spells CASSPREILAGNTGELFF. DNA of the CDR3: TGTGCCAGCAGCCCCCGCGAGATTTTAGCGGGAAACACCGGGGAGCTGTTTTTT.

The V gene is TRBV10-2, the J gene TRBJ2-1, with 8 nucleotides matching TRBD2. The V gene end was trimmed by 5 bases and the J gene end by 7 bases; junction bases not matched to a gene: 13. CDR3 length: 16 amino acids. Per the germline V gene, CDR1 is WSHSY and CDR2 is SAAADI. In DNA, the CDR3 is TGCGCCAGCAGTCCGGTCCAAGGACTAGCCCTAAATGAGCAGTTCTTC. Translating gives CASSPVQGLALNEQFF.

The chain couples TRBV5-1 to TRBJ2-2; weak D call: TRBD2 (6 bases). V lost 1 base to trimming and J lost 0 bases, with 7 bases between them. CDR3 length: 15 amino acids. Germline loops: CDR1 SGHRS, CDR2 YFSETQ. CDR3 DNA: TGCGCCAGCAGCTTGCCTAGCGCGAACACCGGGGAGCTGTTTTTT. This encodes CASSLPSANTGELFF.

The V gene is TRBV14, the J gene TRBJ1-2, with 10 positions matching TRBD1. V lost 2 bases to trimming and J lost 4 bases; unmatched junction nucleotides: 13. Germline V gives CDR1 SGHDN, CDR2 FVKESK. The CDR3 totals 18 residues. The CDR3 reads CASSQSIRDRGYGYGYTF. The CDR3 DNA sequence: TGTGCCAGCAGCCAATCAATCCGGGACAGGGGTTACGGCTATGGCTACACCTTC.

The chain is built from TRBV5-1 and TRBJ2-1; 7 bases align to TRBD1. CDR1 SGHRS and CDR2 YFSETQ come from the germline V gene. J gave up 6 bases and V 3 bases, and 3 bases lay outside the gene matches. This CDR3 is built from 13 residues. CDR3 bases: TGCGCCAGCAGCTCGGACAGGTTCAATGAGCAGTTCTTC. Translation gives CASSSDRFNEQFF.

This chain uses TRBV28 with TRBJ2-1; perhaps TRBD2 as D (5 bases). The germline V gene has CDR1 MDHEN and CDR2 SYDVKM. The V end was cut by 5 bases, the J end by 7 bases, with 15 bases between. The CDR3 is made up of 14 amino acids. CDR3 protein: CASSALGVRNEQFF. The CDR3 DNA follows: TGTGCCAGCAGTGCCCTCGGGGTGAGGAATGAGCAGTTCTTC.

The chain employs TRBV2 and TRBJ2-1; 10 positions agree with TRBD2. The CDR3 is 16 residues long. The trim removed 11 bases at V and 2 bases at J, leaving 12 bases unmatched. From germline, CDR1 is SNHLY and CDR2 FYNNEI. In DNA, the CDR3 is TGTGCCGGTAACGAAAAGGGACTAGCGCCCTACAATGAGCAGTTCTTC. Its translation is CAGNEKGLAPYNEQFF.

The chain uses TRBV7-8 and TRBJ1-2; 10 nucleotides line up with TRBD1. V lost 2 bases, J lost 6 bases, and 6 bases stayed unmatched. This CDR3 comprises 15 residues. CDR1 SGHVS and CDR2 FQNEAQ come from the germline V gene. Here the CDR3 DNA reads TGTGCCAGCAGCTTAAGACAGGGGGCGAGGAATGGCTACACCTTC. Translating gives CASSLRQGARNGYTF.

This chain links TRBV5-1 with TRBJ1-3; 7 nucleotides match TRBD1. Germline values: CDR1 SGHRS, CDR2 YFSETQ. J lost 0 bases, V lost 4 bases, and 10 bases had no gene match. This CDR3 is built from 17 residues. The CDR3 nucleotides read TGCGCCAGCAGCCTTCGGGACAGAGGTTTCTCTGGAAACACCATATATTTT. As protein: CASSLRDRGFSGNTIYF.

The chain carries TRBV28 and TRBJ1-2, with TRBD1 as a possible D gene (5 bases). CDR3 length: 15 amino acids. Per the germline V gene, CDR1 is MDHEN and CDR2 is SYDVKM. Trimming left V 7 bases short and J 4 bases short, with 19 bases between. The CDR3 sequence: CASTSRPSQGYGYTF. The CDR3 DNA follows: TGTGCCAGCACTTCCCGCCCTAGTCAGGGCTATGGCTACACCTTC.

The chain joins TRBV27 to TRBJ2-5, with D possibly TRBD2 on 6 matching bases. The germline CDR1 and CDR2 sequences are MNHEY and SMNVEV (reference sequence). Trimming stripped 6 bases from V and 5 bases from J, with 19 bases between. CDR3 length: 15 residues. Here the CDR3 DNA reads TGTGCCAGCAGCCGCGGGGAGACTGGTGTCGAGACCCAGTACTTC. Its translation is CASSRGETGVETQYF.

This clone has just a few counts. The V gene is TRBV9, the J gene TRBJ2-2, with 8 nucleotides matching TRBD2. This CDR3 is built from 18 residues. CDR1 SGDLS and CDR2 YYNGEE come from the germline V gene. J gave up 7 bases and V 4 bases, and 18 bases lay outside the gene matches. CDR3 sequence (DNA): TGTGCCAGCAGCCCCCACTTAAGCGGGAGTATGCGAGTCGGGGAGCTGTTTTTT. It codes for CASSPHLSGSMRVGELFF.

The rearrangement joins TRBV5-1 to TRBJ2-7; 8 positions match TRBD1. The junction had 4 bases not matched to a gene; V was cut back by 4 bases and J by 1 base. Germline V gene lookup returns CDR1 SGHRS and CDR2 YFSETQ. This CDR3 comprises 14 residues. The DNA for the CDR3 is TGCGCCAGCAGCACGGGACAGGAGTCCTACGAGCAGTACTTC. As protein: CASSTGQESYEQYF.

The rearrangement uses TRBV10-3 and TRBJ1-5; 12 bases line up with TRBD1. CDR1 ENHRY and CDR2 SYGVKD come from the germline V gene. CDR3 length: 17 amino acids. V lost 2 bases and J lost 2; bases outside the gene matches: 4. CDR3 sequence reads: CAISEGGQGARNQPQHF. The CDR3 region has the DNA TGTGCCATCAGTGAGGGGGGACAGGGGGCACGCAATCAGCCCCAGCATTTT.